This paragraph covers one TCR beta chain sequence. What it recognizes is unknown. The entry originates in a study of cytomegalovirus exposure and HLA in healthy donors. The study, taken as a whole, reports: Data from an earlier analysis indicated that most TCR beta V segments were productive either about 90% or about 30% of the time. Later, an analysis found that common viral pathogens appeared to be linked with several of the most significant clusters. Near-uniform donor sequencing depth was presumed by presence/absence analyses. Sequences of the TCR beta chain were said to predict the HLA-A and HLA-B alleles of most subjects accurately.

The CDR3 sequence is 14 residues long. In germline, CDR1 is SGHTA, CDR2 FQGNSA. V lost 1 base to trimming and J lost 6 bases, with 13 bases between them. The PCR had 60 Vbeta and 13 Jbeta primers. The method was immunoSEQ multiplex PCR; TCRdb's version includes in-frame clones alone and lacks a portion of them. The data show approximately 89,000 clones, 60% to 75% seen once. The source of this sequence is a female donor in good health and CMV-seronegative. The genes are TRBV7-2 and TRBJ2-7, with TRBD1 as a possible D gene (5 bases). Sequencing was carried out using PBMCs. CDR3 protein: CASSLGGQSGEQYF. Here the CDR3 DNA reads TGTGCCAGCAGCTTAGGCGGACAAAGTGGCGAGCAGTACTTC.